Shown below are 21 T cell receptor beta chains from a single sample sequenced in a study of CD8 T cells in ankylosing spondylitis. TCRdb ran MiXCR on the 5' RACE reads and lists one entry per CDR3 protein. The data show around 180,000 distinct CDR3 sequences, roughly 13% seen once. Source material: blood, either unsorted or a sorted T cell fraction (not recorded which). The receptors derive from a female donor with ankylosing spondylitis or in good health (not recorded which).

This clonotype appeared many times. The genes are TRBV7-2 and TRBJ2-1, with 11 positions matching TRBD2. The CDR3 runs to 14 residues. CDR1 and CDR2 (germline): SGHTA, FQGNSA. Germline trimming cut 6 bases from V and 10 bases from J; bases unmatched to any gene: 8. The CDR3 sequence is CASSLSGTSGEQFF. CDR3 DNA: TGTGCCAGCAGTCTCTCCGGGACTAGCGGAGAGCAGTTCTTC.

The rearrangement links TRBV7-3 to TRBJ1-1; D is unresolved. V was clipped by 2 bases and J by 6 bases, with 13 bases between them. Germline V lookup: CDR1 SGHTA, CDR2 FQGTGA. The CDR3 loop spans 14 amino acids. The CDR3, as DNA: TGTGCCAGCAGCTTAGGCATTGGGGTTTCTGAAGCTTTCTTT. It yields the protein CASSLGIGVSEAFF.

This clonotype was counted at least ten times. V usage is TRBV28 and J usage is TRBJ1-5; TRBD1 matches at 7 bases. Germline lookup yields CDR1 MDHEN and CDR2 SYDVKM. The V and J ends lost 9 bases and 4 bases, in that order; junction bases with no gene match: 9. This CDR3 has 14 amino acids. CDR3 residues: CASLRTGWNQPQHF. The CDR3 region has the DNA TGTGCCAGTTTGAGGACAGGTTGGAATCAGCCCCAGCATTTT.

The V gene is TRBV6-2 or TRBV6-3, the J gene TRBJ2-1, with D unclear. The CDR3 length is 12 residues. Germline CDR1 is MNHEY and CDR2 is SVGEGT. The V end lost 6 bases, the J end lost 3 bases, and 6 bases lay between the germline ends. CDR3 amino acids: CASRGGYNEQFF. In DNA, the CDR3 is TGTGCCAGCAGAGGCGGCTACAATGAGCAGTTCTTC.

This clonotype occurred many times. The chain is built from TRBV3-1 and TRBJ2-7; perhaps TRBD2 as D (6 bases). The CDR3 is 12 residues long. V was shortened by 7 bases and J by 5 bases, with 12 bases between the two germline ends. Per germline, CDR1 LGHDT and CDR2 YNNKEL (reference sequence). CDR3: CASTITGDEQYF. The DNA for the CDR3 is TGTGCCAGCACCATCACGGGGGACGAGCAGTACTTC.

The chain has TRBV11-2 and TRBJ2-4; D possibly corresponds to TRBD2 (5 bases). This CDR3 has 14 amino acids. Germline V lookup: CDR1 SGHAT, CDR2 FQNNGV. Trimming left V 3 bases short and J 7 bases short, with 13 bases between. CDR3 DNA: TGTGCCAGCAGCTTCTCGGACTTCGGGAACATTCAGTACTTC. Its translation: CASSFSDFGNIQYF.

This clonotype was seen repeatedly, ten times or more. This chain links TRBV24-1 with TRBJ2-2; TRBD1 matches at 8 bases. V lost 0 bases, J lost 5 bases, and 4 bases stayed unmatched. The V gene's germline CDR1 is KGHDR and CDR2 SFDVKD. The CDR3 sequence is 16 residues long. The CDR3 sequence: CATSDLGRGRTGELFF. CDR3 nucleotides: TGTGCCACCAGTGATTTGGGCAGGGGGCGTACCGGGGAGCTGTTTTTT.

Ten or more counts support this clonotype. V usage is TRBV27 and J usage is TRBJ2-3; D not resolved. Germline CDR1 reads MNHEY; CDR2 reads SMNVEV (reference sequence). There are 14 residues in the CDR3. The V end was cut by 4 bases, the J end by 6 bases, with 14 bases between. CDR3 DNA: TGTGCCAGCAGTTCCGGGTTTAGGTGGGATACGCAGTATTTT. This translates into CASSSGFRWDTQYF.

A remark on this clonotype: Given a much more abundant clone one base away, this may be a read error. The chain recombines TRBV20-1 with TRBJ2-5; a possible D gene is TRBD2 (5 bases). The CDR3 consists of 11 residues. The germline V gene encodes CDR1 DFQATT and CDR2 SNEGSKA (reference sequence). The CDR3 coding sequence is TGCAGTACTAGAGCGGAAGAGACCCAGTACTTC. It encodes CSTRAEETQYF.

This clonotype came up a few times. This chain connects TRBV30 to TRBJ2-4; 10 bases are shared with TRBD2. Germline CDR1 and CDR2: GTSNPN and SVGIG (reference sequence). Trimming cost V 1 base and J 7 bases; bases outside gene matches: 10. The length of the CDR3 is 16 residues. CDR3 sequence reads: CAWSDFRSGRANIQYF. CDR3 nucleotide sequence: TGTGCCTGGAGTGATTTTCGCAGCGGGAGGGCCAACATTCAGTACTTC.

In this sample, this clonotype turned up many times. This chain connects TRBV7-8 to TRBJ1-6; the D gene is possibly TRBD1 (5 bases). The CDR3 is made up of 14 amino acids. The germline V gene encodes CDR1 SGHVS and CDR2 FQNEAQ. The V and J ends lost 3 bases and 6 bases respectively, with 9 bases between them. CDR3: CASSFRQFNSPLHF. The CDR3, as DNA: TGTGCCAGCAGCTTCCGACAGTTTAATTCACCCCTCCACTTT.

Ten or more counts support this clonotype. J is TRBJ1-1 and V is TRBV12-3 or TRBV12-4; no definite D call. V was trimmed by 4 bases and J by 1 base, leaving 7 bases between them. CDR3 length equals 13 residues. The CDR3 DNA reads TGTGCCAGCAGTTGGACCACGAACACTGAAGCTTTCTTT. Protein sequence: CASSWTTNTEAFF.

This sequence joins TRBV12-3 or TRBV12-4 and TRBJ1-5; TRBD1 aligns across 9 bases. V trimming: 4 bases; J trimming: 2 bases; junction bases outside the gene matches: 12. The CDR3 has 18 amino acids. The CDR3 is CASSSSLQGAFGNQPQHF. The CDR3 bases are TGTGCCAGCAGTTCGAGTCTACAGGGGGCGTTTGGCAATCAGCCCCAGCATTTT.

This clonotype showed up many times. CDR3 DNA sequence: TGCAGTGCTAGTTTCACTAACACCGGGGAGCTGTTTTTT. This translates into CSASFTNTGELFF. The chain combines TRBV20-1 with TRBJ2-2, with D unclear. This CDR3 has 13 residues. In germline, CDR1 is DFQATT, CDR2 SNEGSKA (reference sequence). The V and J ends lost 3 bases and 2 bases respectively, with 7 bases between them.

The CDR3, as DNA: TGCAGTGCTAGGGCCATTCCAGCCTTGGGAGCCAAAAACATTCAGTACTTC. Protein sequence: CSARAIPALGAKNIQYF. The chain combines TRBV20-1 with TRBJ2-4; D is ambiguous. The length of the CDR3 is 17 residues. CDR1 and CDR2 from the germline V gene are DFQATT and SNEGSKA (reference sequence). The ends were cut back, 3 bases at V and 0 bases at J, with 18 bases in the middle.

Concerning this clonotype: An end of the junction does not agree with germline; a read error may underlie this. V and J are TRBV20-1 and TRBJ2-3; possible D gene TRBD2, 6 bases. The germline V gene encodes CDR1 DFQATT and CDR2 SNEGSKA (reference sequence). The CDR3 has 18 amino acids. CDR3 protein: CSVRPYIPSVPGADTQYF. The DNA of the CDR3 is TGCAGTGTTAGACCCTACATCCCTAGCGTCCCCGGGGCGGATACGCAGTATTTT.

The chain has TRBV28 and TRBJ2-1; possibly TRBD1 for D (6 bases). The CDR3 is made up of 11 amino acids. Germline loops: CDR1 MDHEN, CDR2 SYDVKM. V was cut by 8 bases and J by 6 bases, with 8 bases left in between. CDR3 amino acids: CASPRGNEQFF. In DNA form, the CDR3 reads TGTGCCAGCCCCAGGGGCAATGAGCAGTTCTTC.

The chain links TRBV7-2 to TRBJ2-2; a weak D match, TRBD2 (5 bases). V gave up 5 bases and J gave up 4 bases, with 11 bases separating them. The CDR3 sequence is 14 residues long. In germline, CDR1 is SGHTA, CDR2 FQGNSA. CDR3 protein: CASSPTEVTGELFF. Written as DNA, the CDR3 is TGTGCCAGCAGCCCCACGGAGGTCACCGGGGAGCTGTTTTTT.

This clonotype was observed a few times. Here the CDR3 DNA reads TGTGCCAGTAGTATCGGACGCAGGGGCCTCAGGGAGAGGGGACGGAGGCATTTT. It is translated as CASSIGRRGLRERGRRHF. The chain combines TRBV19 with TRBJ1-5; possible D gene TRBD1, 6 bases. With 3 bases removed from V and 15 bases from J, the gap between germline ends came to 33 bases. Germline CDR1 and CDR2: LNHDA and SQIVND (reference sequence). The CDR3 sequence is 18 residues long.

In its sample, this clonotype was seen many times. The J gene is TRBJ2-2, the V gene TRBV11-2, with D unclear. The germline V and J ends were trimmed by 4 bases and 2 bases, with 8 bases remaining between them. The germline V gene encodes CDR1 SGHAT and CDR2 FQNNGV. This CDR3 region has 14 residues. In DNA form, the CDR3 reads TGTGCCAGCAGCTCGCCAGTTAACACCGGGGAGCTGTTTTTT. This encodes CASSSPVNTGELFF.

This clonotype was picked up a small number of times. The chain joins TRBV7-8 to TRBJ1-4; D remains ambiguous. Between the trimmed V and J ends, which lost 3 bases and 8 bases, there was a span of 10 bases. CDR1 and CDR2 (germline): SGHVS, FQNEAQ. The CDR3 length is 13 residues. The CDR3 reads CASSFSGREKLFF. In DNA, the CDR3 is TGTGCCAGCAGCTTTAGCGGTAGGGAAAAACTGTTTTTT.